The 32 T cell receptor beta chains below come from one sample, sequenced in a study of shared clonotypes between healthy human individuals. Profiled with immunoSEQ multiplex PCR; TCRdb holds only in-frame clones, not every one. The data hold around 320,000 clones, with over 75% observed a single time. Input material: memory CD8+ T cells sorted from blood. Noted subset: CD45RO+ cells pooled with CCR7-negative TemRA cells. The source of these receptors is a young man in good health.

The V and J genes are TRBV10-1 and TRBJ1-1; no clear D gene. The CDR3 covers 13 residues. The V gene's germline CDR1 is WNHNN and CDR2 SYGVQD (reference sequence). V lost 6 bases to trimming and J lost 4 bases, with 12 bases between them. The CDR3 spells CASRRAWGTEAFF. CDR3 nucleotide sequence: TGCGCCAGCAGGAGGGCGTGGGGCACTGAAGCTTTCTTT.

The V and J genes are TRBV5-5 and TRBJ1-4; D call uncertain. Between the trimmed V and J ends, which lost 0 bases and 7 bases, there was a span of 7 bases. CDR3 length: 13 amino acids. Germline loops: CDR1 SGHKS, CDR2 YYEKEE (reference sequence). The DNA of the CDR3 is TGTGCCAGCAGCTTGGTAGGGAGTGAAAAACTGTTTTTT. Protein sequence: CASSLVGSEKLFF.

The chain joins TRBV5-8 to TRBJ2-7, with D perhaps TRBD1 or TRBD2 (5 bases each). Deletions cut 6 bases from V and 3 bases from J, with 16 bases between. The CDR3 sequence is 14 residues long. CDR1 and CDR2 (germline): SGHTS, YDEGEE. CDR3 region: CASTRRDGFYEQYF. In DNA form, the CDR3 reads TGTGCCAGCACACGACGGGACGGCTTCTACGAGCAGTACTTC. The entire variable domain, with the rest obtained from reference TRBV5-8 and TRBJ2-7, is as follows: EAGVTQSPTHLIKTRGQQATLRCSPISGHTSVYWYQQALGLGLQFLLWYDEGEERNRGNFPPRFSGRQFPNYSSELNVNALELEDSALYLCASTRRDGFYEQYFGPGTRLTVT.

The J gene is TRBJ1-5, the V gene TRBV27; the D is unclear. CDR1 and CDR2 from the germline V gene are MNHEY and SMNVEV (reference sequence). The V gene lost 5 bases and the J gene lost 3 bases, with 11 bases spanning the gap. CDR3 length: 14 residues. CDR3 sequence: CASSEGFDNQPQHF. The CDR3 coding sequence is TGTGCCAGCAGTGAGGGCTTCGACAATCAGCCCCAGCATTTT.

V and J are TRBV7-9 and TRBJ1-4; possibly TRBD1 for D (5 bases). Trimming left V 2 bases short and J 4 bases short, with 8 bases between. Germline assignment: CDR1 SEHNR and CDR2 FQNEAQ (reference sequence). The CDR3 has 14 residues. CDR3 sequence (DNA): TGTGCCAGCAGCTTACGGGGGGTTAATGAAAAACTGTTTTTT. This translates into CASSLRGVNEKLFF.

V is TRBV7-9 and J is TRBJ2-3; perhaps TRBD2 as D (7 bases). Germline-derived CDR1 and CDR2 are SEHNR and FQNEAQ (reference sequence). V lost 3 bases, J lost 3 bases, and 13 bases lay in between. The CDR3 extends over 15 amino acids. The CDR3 DNA follows: TGTGCCAGCAGCTTCCCGAGGGGGGGGACAGATACGCAGTATTTT. The encoded protein is CASSFPRGGTDTQYF.

The rearrangement links TRBV7-9 to TRBJ2-1; the D gene is possibly TRBD1 (6 bases). The V and J ends lost 5 bases and 0 bases respectively, with 8 bases between them. Per germline, CDR1 SEHNR and CDR2 FQNEAQ (reference sequence). This CDR3 comprises 14 residues. CDR3: CASSEDSSYNEQFF. CDR3 DNA: TGTGCCAGCAGCGAGGACAGCTCCTACAATGAGCAGTTCTTC. Full variable domain (outside the CDR3, taken from reference TRBV7-9 and TRBJ2-1): DTGVSQNPRHKITKRGQNVTFRCDPISEHNRLYWYRQTLGQGPEFLTYFQNEAQLEKSRLLSDRFSAERPKGSFSTLEIQRTEQGDSAMYLCASSEDSSYNEQFFGPGTRLTVL.

The chain has TRBV7-9 and TRBJ1-2, with TRBD1 matching over 9 bases. Germline values: CDR1 SEHNR, CDR2 FQNEAQ (reference sequence). The CDR3 is 16 residues long. Trimming took 5 bases from V and 3 from J; bases not matched to a gene: 10. CDR3 coding DNA: TGTGCCAGCAGCCCTGAGGGACAGGGAACGTACTATGGCTACACCTTC. This translates into CASSPEGQGTYYGYTF.

This clone was detected once. This chain uses TRBV7-6 with TRBJ2-3, with D possibly being TRBD2 (6 bases). Trimming took off 5 bases at V and 2 bases at J, with 35 bases between the two ends. This CDR3 spans 22 amino acids. Germline assignment: CDR1 SGHVS and CDR2 FNYEAQ. The DNA for the CDR3 is TGTGCCAGCAGCCTTTCTCCTGGGGCAGGTGGGGCCCTCGGGGGAGACACAGATACGCAGTATTTT. Translated: CASSLSPGAGGALGGDTDTQYF.

V usage is TRBV29-1 and J usage is TRBJ1-2, with 7 positions matching TRBD1. The CDR3 loop spans 13 amino acids. With V trimmed by 3 bases and J by 3 bases, 4 bases remained unmatched. Germline lookup yields CDR1 SQVTM and CDR2 ANQGSEA. The CDR3 sequence: CSVDTGDYYGYTF. CDR3 DNA sequence: TGCAGCGTTGATACAGGGGATTACTATGGCTACACCTTC. Full variable domain (remainder filled in from reference TRBV29-1 and TRBJ1-2): SAVISQKPSRDICQRGTSLTIQCQVDSQVTMMFWYRQQPGQSLTLIATANQGSEATYESGFVIDKFPISRPNLTFSTLTVSNMSPEDSSIYLCSVDTGDYYGYTFGSGTRLTVV.

This chain connects TRBV9 to TRBJ2-4; D is uncertain. The germline V gene has CDR1 SGDLS and CDR2 YYNGEE. This CDR3 has 15 residues. Deletions cut 4 bases from V and 5 bases from J, with 16 bases between. The CDR3 sequence: CASSPNWGTQNIQYF. The CDR3 DNA is TGTGCCAGCAGCCCAAATTGGGGTACCCAAAACATTCAGTACTTC.

The rearrangement joins TRBV5-6 to TRBJ2-7, with D possibly matching TRBD2 (6 bases). Germline V gene lookup returns CDR1 SGHDT and CDR2 YYEEEE. V dropped 1 base and J dropped 6 bases, with 11 bases sitting between them. The length of the CDR3 is 13 residues. CDR3 nucleotide sequence: TGTGCCAGCAGCTTGTATGGGGGGTCCGAGCAGTACTTC. This encodes CASSLYGGSEQYF.

The chain links TRBV5-1 to TRBJ2-7; no definite D call. The germline CDR1 and CDR2 sequences are SGHRS and YFSETQ. This CDR3 contains 15 residues. V lost 0 bases, J lost 0 bases, and 10 bases lay in between. CDR3: CASSLVYKNSYEQYF. The CDR3 bases are TGCGCCAGCAGCTTGGTCTACAAAAACTCCTACGAGCAGTACTTC.

The rearrangement uses TRBV7-6 and TRBJ2-1; 11 positions match TRBD2. Germline V gene data show CDR1 as SGHVS and CDR2 as FNYEAQ. With 4 bases clipped from V and 4 bases from J, the junction kept 15 bases outside the gene matches. The CDR3 runs to 19 residues. CDR3 region: CASSSPGLAAVSAYNEQFF. The CDR3 coding sequence is TGTGCCAGCAGCTCACCGGGACTAGCGGCCGTCTCGGCGTACAATGAGCAGTTCTTC.

The J gene is TRBJ2-3, the V gene TRBV11-2; TRBD1 matches at 9 bases. V dropped 4 bases and J dropped 2; count of bases not matched to a gene: 7. The germline V gene has CDR1 SGHAT and CDR2 FQNNGV. The CDR3 has 16 residues. The CDR3 spells CASSSRQGGTTDTQYF. CDR3 in DNA: TGTGCCAGCAGCTCTAGACAGGGGGGGACCACAGATACGCAGTATTTT.

The rearrangement joins TRBV6-6 to TRBJ1-1; a possible D gene is TRBD1 (5 bases). This CDR3 region has 14 residues. V was trimmed by 3 bases and J by 4 bases, leaving 12 bases between them. Germline V CDR1 and CDR2: MNHNY, SVGAGI (reference sequence). CDR3 in DNA: TGTGCCAGCAGTTATTTAGGGGCTGGCACTGAAGCTTTCTTT. Translation gives CASSYLGAGTEAFF.

V is TRBV5-4 and J is TRBJ2-1; D may be TRBD2 (5 bases). Germline V gives CDR1 SGHNT, CDR2 YYREEE (reference sequence). The CDR3 covers 12 residues. V lost 1 base and J lost 10, with 9 bases in between. The CDR3 region is CASSLLEREQFF. Written as DNA, the CDR3 is TGTGCCAGCAGCTTGTTGGAGCGGGAGCAGTTCTTC.

CDR3 coding DNA: TGTGCCAGCAGTTTGGGGGGAAGCGGGGCCAACGTCCTGACTTTC. The encoded protein is CASSLGGSGANVLTF. V and J are TRBV6-1 and TRBJ2-6; D possibly corresponds to TRBD2 (6 bases). Germline assignment: CDR1 MNHNS and CDR2 SASEGT. Trimming removed 5 bases at V and 4 bases at J, with 12 bases between. The CDR3 runs to 15 residues.

J is TRBJ2-2 and V is TRBV5-6, with 7 bases aligning to TRBD1. The CDR3 has 13 amino acids. CDR1 and CDR2 from the germline V gene are SGHDT and YYEEEE. The trim removed 6 bases at V and 5 bases at J, leaving 4 bases unmatched. The CDR3 coding sequence is TGTGCCAGCAACCAACAGGGGACCGGGGAGCTGTTTTTT. Its translation is CASNQQGTGELFF.

V is TRBV5-1 and J is TRBJ2-5; D is uncertain. V was cut by 0 bases and J by 3 bases, with 12 bases left in between. In germline, CDR1 is SGHRS, CDR2 YFSETQ. This CDR3 comprises 15 residues. The CDR3 DNA is TGCGCCAGCAGCTTGGCCGAGGCAGGAAAAGAGACCCAGTACTTC. Translating gives CASSLAEAGKETQYF.

In nucleotides, the CDR3 is TGTGCCAGCAGCCAGGACCCCGGGGAGCTGTTTTTT. Protein: CASSQDPGELFF. The gene calls are TRBV5-4 and TRBJ2-2; D ambiguous. Germline CDR1 and CDR2: SGHNT and YYREEE (reference sequence). This CDR3 comprises 12 residues. The V end was cut by 4 bases, the J end by 6 bases, with 7 bases between.

The chain is built from TRBV19 and TRBJ2-3, with 12 bases fitting TRBD2. The CDR3 loop spans 17 amino acids. Trimming took 3 bases from V and 4 from J; bases not matched to a gene: 8. Germline CDR1 is LNHDA and CDR2 is SQIVND (reference sequence). The CDR3 DNA is TGTGCCAGTAGTATCAGGACTAGCGGGACGGGTCCAGATACGCAGTATTTT. Its protein product is CASSIRTSGTGPDTQYF. Supplemented by reference TRBV19 and TRBJ2-3, the full variable domain reads DGGITQSPKYLFRKEGQNVTLSCEQNLNHDAMYWYRQDPGQGLRLIYYSQIVNDFQKGDIAEGYSVSREKKESFPLTVTSAQKNPTAFYLCASSIRTSGTGPDTQYFGPGTRLTVL.

This chain links TRBV29-1 with TRBJ2-3; 8 nucleotides align to TRBD2. J was trimmed by 7 bases and V by 2 bases; bases with no gene match: 17. CDR1 is SQVTM and CDR2 is ANQGSEA in the germline V gene. The CDR3 consists of 17 residues. The CDR3 DNA reads as TGCAGCGTTGAAAATCGACCGACGGAGCGGGAGAAATATACGCAGTATTTT. Protein sequence: CSVENRPTEREKYTQYF.

V is TRBV10-3 and J is TRBJ2-2; 8 nucleotides agree with TRBD2. The CDR3 runs 15 residues. Trimming cost V 4 bases and J 5 bases; bases outside gene matches: 6. The germline gives CDR1 ENHRY, CDR2 SYGVKD. The CDR3 DNA is TGTGCCATCAGTGGAAGCGGGGGAACTACCGGGGAGCTGTTTTTT. It is translated as CAISGSGGTTGELFF.

In DNA form, the CDR3 reads TGTGCCAGCAGCCATAGCGGGACAGGGGGGCTTGGGGACTCCTACGAGCAGTACTTC. Protein: CASSHSGTGGLGDSYEQYF. V and J are TRBV13 and TRBJ2-7; 11 bases line up with TRBD1. The CDR3 runs 19 residues. J gave up 0 bases and V 5 bases, and 15 bases lay outside the gene matches. Germline-derived CDR1 and CDR2 are PRHDT and FYEKMQ (reference sequence). Supplemented by reference TRBV13 and TRBJ2-7, the full variable domain reads AAGVIQSPRHLIKEKRETATLKCYPIPRHDTVYWYQQGPGQDPQFLISFYEKMQSDKGSIPDRFSAQQFSDYHSELNMSSLELGDSALYFCASSHSGTGGLGDSYEQYFGPGTRLTVT.

The chain joins TRBV12-5 to TRBJ2-1, with 8 bases aligning to TRBD1. Trimming took 4 bases from V and 8 from J; bases not matched to a gene: 4. The CDR3 has 13 amino acids. The germline V gene encodes CDR1 LGHNT and CDR2 FRNRAP. The CDR3 sequence is CASGYTTGDEQFF. The CDR3 nucleotides are TGTGCTAGTGGTTATACGACAGGGGATGAGCAGTTCTTC.

This chain links TRBV13 with TRBJ2-2; a possible D gene is TRBD2 (5 bases). Trimming pared 2 bases from V and 0 bases from J, leaving 7 bases between. The CDR3 spans 15 residues. In germline, CDR1 is PRHDT, CDR2 FYEKMQ (reference sequence). CDR3 bases: TGTGCCAGCAGCTTATACGGGGCGAACACCGGGGAGCTGTTTTTT. Translation gives CASSLYGANTGELFF.

This sequence joins TRBV15 and TRBJ2-5; TRBD2 matches 15 bases. The germline CDR1 and CDR2 sequences are LNHNV and YYDKDF (reference sequence). V lost 8 bases and J lost 4; bases outside the gene matches: 8. The CDR3 has 16 amino acids. Here the CDR3 reads CATHSGTSGRLETQYF. In DNA form, the CDR3 reads TGTGCCACCCACTCCGGGACTAGCGGGAGGCTAGAGACCCAGTACTTC.

V and J are TRBV6-5 and TRBJ2-7; possibly TRBD1 for D (5 bases). With 7 bases removed from V and 2 bases from J, the gap between germline ends came to 15 bases. The germline CDR1 and CDR2 sequences are MNHEY and SVGAGI. The CDR3 is 14 residues long. CDR3 nucleotide sequence: TGTGCCAGCATCGAAGACAGAGCCCCCTACGAGCAGTACTTC. As protein: CASIEDRAPYEQYF.

This rearrangement joins TRBV29-1 to TRBJ1-2, with D possibly TRBD1 on 5 matching bases. CDR1 is SQVTM and CDR2 is ANQGSEA in the germline V gene. CDR3 length equals 13 residues. V shed 2 bases and J shed 5 bases, with 12 bases lying between them. CDR3 sequence: CSVEPGTAYGYTF. CDR3 DNA: TGCAGCGTTGAACCAGGGACCGCTTATGGCTACACCTTC. The full variable domain, in which reference TRBV29-1 and TRBJ1-2 provide the parts outside the CDR3, is SAVISQKPSRDICQRGTSLTIQCQVDSQVTMMFWYRQQPGQSLTLIATANQGSEATYESGFVIDKFPISRPNLTFSTLTVSNMSPEDSSIYLCSVEPGTAYGYTFGSGTRLTVV.

V and J are TRBV5-1 and TRBJ2-3; 7 bases match TRBD2. The CDR3 is made up of 16 amino acids. With 4 bases clipped from V and 2 bases from J, the junction kept 10 bases outside the gene matches. Germline V lookup: CDR1 SGHRS, CDR2 YFSETQ. CDR3 loop: CASSTPGLINTDTQYF. In DNA, the CDR3 is TGCGCCAGCAGCACCCCGGGACTAATAAACACAGATACGCAGTATTTT.

This clone was observed once. This chain connects TRBV10-2 to TRBJ2-7; no clear D. Germline V gives CDR1 WSHSY, CDR2 SAAADI. Trimming left V 8 bases short and J 6 bases short, with 17 bases between. The CDR3 totals 13 residues. The CDR3 sequence: CASSLGLSGEQYF. The CDR3 region has the DNA TGCGCCAGCTCCTTGGGTCTATCGGGCGAGCAGTACTTC.